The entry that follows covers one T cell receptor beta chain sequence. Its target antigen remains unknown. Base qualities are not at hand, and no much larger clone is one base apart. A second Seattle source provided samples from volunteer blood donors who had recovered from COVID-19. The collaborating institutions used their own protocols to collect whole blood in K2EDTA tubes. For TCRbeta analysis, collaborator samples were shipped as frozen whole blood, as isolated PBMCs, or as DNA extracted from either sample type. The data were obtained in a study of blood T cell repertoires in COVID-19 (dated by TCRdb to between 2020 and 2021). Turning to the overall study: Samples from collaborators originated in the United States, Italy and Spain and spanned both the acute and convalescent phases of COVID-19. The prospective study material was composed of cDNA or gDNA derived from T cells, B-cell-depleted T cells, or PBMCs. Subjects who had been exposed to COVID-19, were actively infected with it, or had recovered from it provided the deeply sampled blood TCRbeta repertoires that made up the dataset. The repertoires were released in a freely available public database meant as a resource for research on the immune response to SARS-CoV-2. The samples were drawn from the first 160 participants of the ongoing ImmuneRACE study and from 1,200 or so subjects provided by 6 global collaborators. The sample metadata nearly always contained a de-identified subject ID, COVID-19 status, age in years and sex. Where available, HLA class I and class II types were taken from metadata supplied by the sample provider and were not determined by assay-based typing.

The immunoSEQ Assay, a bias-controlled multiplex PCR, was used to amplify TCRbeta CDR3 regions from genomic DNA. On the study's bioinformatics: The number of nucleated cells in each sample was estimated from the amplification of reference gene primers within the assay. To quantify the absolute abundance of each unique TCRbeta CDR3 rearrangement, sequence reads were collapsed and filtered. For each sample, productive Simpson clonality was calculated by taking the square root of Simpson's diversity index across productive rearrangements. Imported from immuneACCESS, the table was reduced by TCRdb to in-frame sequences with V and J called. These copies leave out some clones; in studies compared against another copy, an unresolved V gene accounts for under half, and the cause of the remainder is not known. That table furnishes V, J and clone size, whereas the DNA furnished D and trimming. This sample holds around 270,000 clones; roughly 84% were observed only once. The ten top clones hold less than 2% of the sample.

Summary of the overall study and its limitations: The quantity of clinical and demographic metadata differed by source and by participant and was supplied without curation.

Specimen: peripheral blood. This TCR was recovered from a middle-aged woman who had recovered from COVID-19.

The DNA sequence is given as TGTGCCAGCACACTGGAGATGGGGGGTGGCTACACCTTC. Its translation is CASTLEMGGGYTF. The sequence is built from TRBV7-9 and TRBJ1-2; a tentative D call is TRBD1 (5 bases match). V and J lose 7 bases and 7 bases, and a span of 16 bases separates them. The cysteine opens and the phenylalanine closes a CDR3 of 13 amino acids. The read is trimmed to its CDR3 DNA, 39 bases read in frame from base 1. According to the germline V gene (reference sequence), CDR1 reads SEHNR and CDR2 reads FQNEAQ.